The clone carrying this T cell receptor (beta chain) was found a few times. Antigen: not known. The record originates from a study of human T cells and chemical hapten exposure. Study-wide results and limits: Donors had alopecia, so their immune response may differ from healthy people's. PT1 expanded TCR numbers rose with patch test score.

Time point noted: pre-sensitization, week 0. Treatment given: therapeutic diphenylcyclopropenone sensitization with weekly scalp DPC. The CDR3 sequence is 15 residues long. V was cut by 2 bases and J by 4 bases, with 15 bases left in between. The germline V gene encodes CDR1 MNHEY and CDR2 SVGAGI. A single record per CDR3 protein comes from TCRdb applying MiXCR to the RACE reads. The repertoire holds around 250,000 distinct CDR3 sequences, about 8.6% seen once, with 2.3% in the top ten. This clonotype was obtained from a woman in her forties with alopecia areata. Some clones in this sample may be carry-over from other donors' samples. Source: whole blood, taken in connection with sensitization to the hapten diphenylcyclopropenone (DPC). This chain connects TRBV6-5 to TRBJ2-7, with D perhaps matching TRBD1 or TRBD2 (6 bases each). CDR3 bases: TGTGCCAGCAGTTACGGGTCCCGGGGGACATACGAGCAGTACTTC. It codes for CASSYGSRGTYEQYF.